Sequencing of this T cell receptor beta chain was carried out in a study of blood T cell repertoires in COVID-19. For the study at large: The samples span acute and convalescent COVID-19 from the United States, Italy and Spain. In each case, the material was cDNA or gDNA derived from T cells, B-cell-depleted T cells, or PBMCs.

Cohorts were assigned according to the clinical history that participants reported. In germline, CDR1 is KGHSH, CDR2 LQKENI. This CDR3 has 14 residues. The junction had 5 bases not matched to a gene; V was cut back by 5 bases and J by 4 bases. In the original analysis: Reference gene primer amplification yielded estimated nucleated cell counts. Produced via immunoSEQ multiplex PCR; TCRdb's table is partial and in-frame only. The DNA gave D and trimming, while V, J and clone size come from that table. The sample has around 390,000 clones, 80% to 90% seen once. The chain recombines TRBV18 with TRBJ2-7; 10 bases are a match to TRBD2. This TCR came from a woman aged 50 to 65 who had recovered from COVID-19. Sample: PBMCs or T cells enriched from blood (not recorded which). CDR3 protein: CASSETSGRYEQYF. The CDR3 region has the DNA TGTGCCAGCTCAGAGACTAGCGGGCGGTACGAGCAGTACTTC.